The entry below gives a single TCR beta chain sequence along with its context. What it binds is unknown. The sample comes from a study of shared clonotypes between healthy human individuals. Findings and limits, study-wide: Of the naive CD4 clonotypes, about 5% were shared across several donors. Generation probabilities were higher for clonotypes shared across all four sorted-subset donors than for unshared ones. The represented genetic and exposure-history diversity was limited by the small number of donors.

Data came from immunoSEQ multiplex PCR; TCRdb stores just in-frame clones and leaves some out. The table records roughly 600,000 clones, 95% to 98% of them present only once. The CDR3 contains 13 residues. Per the germline V gene, CDR1 is MNHNY and CDR2 is SVGAGI (reference sequence). Trimming at V came to 6 bases and at J to 3 bases, leaving 5 bases not matched to a gene. In the naive CD8 group, cells lacked CD45RO and were positively selected for CCR7, so terminally differentiated effector memory CD45RA+ cells were left out. The study drew all its donors from Caucasian adults living in Nashville, Tennessee.

This clonotype was obtained from a man younger than 45 in good health. This sequence joins TRBV6-6 and TRBJ2-7; TRBD1 matches at 7 bases. The sequenced sample was naive CD8+ T cells sorted from blood. Written as DNA, the CDR3 is TGTGCCAGCAGACAGGGGTCCATCTACGAGCAGTACTTC. As protein: CASRQGSIYEQYF.